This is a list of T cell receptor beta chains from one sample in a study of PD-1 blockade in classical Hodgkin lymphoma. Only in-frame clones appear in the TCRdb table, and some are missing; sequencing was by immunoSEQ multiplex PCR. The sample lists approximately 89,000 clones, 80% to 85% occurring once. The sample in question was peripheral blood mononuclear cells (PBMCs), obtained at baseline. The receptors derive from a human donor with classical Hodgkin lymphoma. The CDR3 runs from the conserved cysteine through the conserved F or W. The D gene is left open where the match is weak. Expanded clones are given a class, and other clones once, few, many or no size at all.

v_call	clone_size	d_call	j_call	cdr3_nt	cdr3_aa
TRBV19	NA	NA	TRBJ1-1	TGTGCCAGTGGGACTTTCAGGGGAACTGAAGCTTTCTTT	CASGTFRGTEAFF
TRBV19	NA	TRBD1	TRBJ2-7	TGTGCCAGTAGGGGCACCGGGACAGGGTCGTCCGAGCAGTACTTC	CASRGTGTGSSEQYF
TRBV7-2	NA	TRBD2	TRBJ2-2	TGTGCCAGCAGCTTAAAAGCGGGAGGGCCCACCGGGGAGCTGTTTTTT	CASSLKAGGPTGELFF
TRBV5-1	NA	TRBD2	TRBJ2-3	TGCGCCAGCAGCTTGGCCTCTAGCGGGAGTTCAGATACGCAGTATTTT	CASSLASSGSSDTQYF
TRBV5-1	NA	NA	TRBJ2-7	TGCGCCAGCAGCCCCCAGGGGTCGGGATCCTACGAGCAGTACTTC	CASSPQGSGSYEQYF
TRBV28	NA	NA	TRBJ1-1	TGTGCCAGCGATAATATGTATCTGAACACTGAAGCTTTCTTT	CASDNMYLNTEAFF
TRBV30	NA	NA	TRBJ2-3	TGTGCCTGGACCCAGGGCAGGTTCACAGATACGCAGTATTTT	CAWTQGRFTDTQYF
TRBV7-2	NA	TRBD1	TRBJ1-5	TGTGCCAGCAGCATTAGACAGGGACGACCTGGGGAGCCCCAGCATTTT	CASSIRQGRPGEPQHF
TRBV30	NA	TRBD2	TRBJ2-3	TGTGCCTGGAGACGGGGACTAGCGGGAGGAACAGATACGCAGTATTTT	CAWRRGLAGGTDTQYF
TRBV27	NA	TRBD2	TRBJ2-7	TGTGCCAGCAGAGGGGGTGAAGCGGGAGGAGGCCACGAGCAGTACTTC	CASRGGEAGGGHEQYF
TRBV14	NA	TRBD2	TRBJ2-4	TGTGCCAGCAGCCAAGATCTGGGGACTAGCGGGTCCGTCTTGTACTTC	CASSQDLGTSGSVLYF
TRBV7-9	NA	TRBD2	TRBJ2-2	TGTGCCAGCAGCCCCACCCCTAGCGGGAAAAACACCGGGGAGCTGTTTTTT	CASSPTPSGKNTGELFF
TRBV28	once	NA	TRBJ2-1	TGTGCCAGCAGTTTCGGTGGTCACAATGAGCAGTTCTTC	CASSFGGHNEQFF
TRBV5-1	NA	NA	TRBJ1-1	TGCGCCAGCAGCTTGCTTGAGGGGATGAACACTGAAGCTTTCTTT	CASSLLEGMNTEAFF
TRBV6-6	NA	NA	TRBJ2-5	TGTGCCAGCAGTCTTGCCGGGGAGACCCAGTACTTC	CASSLAGETQYF
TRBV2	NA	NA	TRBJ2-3	TGTGCCAGCAGTGTCCAGTCGGATACGCAGTATTTT	CASSVQSDTQYF
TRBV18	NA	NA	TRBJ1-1	TGTGCCAGCTCAAGGGACACCAACACTGAAGCTTTCTTT	CASSRDTNTEAFF
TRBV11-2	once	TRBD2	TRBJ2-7	TGTGCCAGCAGCCCAGCTTTAGCGGGAGCCTACGAGCAGTACTTC	CASSPALAGAYEQYF
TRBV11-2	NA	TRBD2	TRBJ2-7	TGTGCCAGCAGCTTAGCCGGGACTAGCGGGAGGCGTCCCCTTCACGAGCAGTACTTC	CASSLAGTSGRRPLHEQYF
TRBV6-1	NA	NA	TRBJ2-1	TGTGCCAGCAGTGAGCAGGGGAACAATGAGCAGTTCTTC	CASSEQGNNEQFF
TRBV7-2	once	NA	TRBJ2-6	TGTGCCAGCAGCCCTCAAGTGTCTGGGGCCAACGTCCTGACTTTC	CASSPQVSGANVLTF
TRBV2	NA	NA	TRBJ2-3	TGTGCCAGCAGTGGACCCTGGGGGGATACGCAGTATTTT	CASSGPWGDTQYF
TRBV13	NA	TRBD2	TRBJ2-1	TGTGCCAGCAGCTTACGAGCGGGAAATGAGCAGTTCTTC	CASSLRAGNEQFF
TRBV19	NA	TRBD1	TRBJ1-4	TGTGCCAGTACCGGGACAGCGAATGAAAAACTGTTTTTT	CASTGTANEKLFF
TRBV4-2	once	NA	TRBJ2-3	TGTGCCAGCAGCCAAGATACGGGGTGGGTTGCGCAGTATTTT	CASSQDTGWVAQYF
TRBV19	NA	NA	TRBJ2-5	TGTGCCAGTAGTGGCCTGGAGACCCAGTACTTC	CASSGLETQYF
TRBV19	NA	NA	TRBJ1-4	TGTGCCAGTAGTTTCAGTGGTGAAAAACTGTTTTTT	CASSFSGEKLFF
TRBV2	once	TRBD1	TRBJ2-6	TGTGCCAGCTGGGGACAGGGCGTGACAGGGGCCAACGTCCTGACTTTC	CASWGQGVTGANVLTF
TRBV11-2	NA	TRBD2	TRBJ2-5	TGTGCCAGCAGCCCCCGACTAGCGGGGATGGGGGAGACCCAGTACTTC	CASSPRLAGMGETQYF
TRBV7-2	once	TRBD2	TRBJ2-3	TGTGCCAGCAGCTGGCGGCGGGAGCACGCAGATACGCAGTATTTT	CASSWRREHADTQYF
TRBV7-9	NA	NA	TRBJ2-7	TGTGCCAGCAGCCAGGGTAGGGAGTGGGGCACCTACGAGCAGTACTTC	CASSQGREWGTYEQYF
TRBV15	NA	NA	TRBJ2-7	TGTGCCACCAGCAGAACACCCCTCGGACAGCTCGCCTACGAGCAGTACTTC	CATSRTPLGQLAYEQYF
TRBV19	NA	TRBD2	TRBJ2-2	TGTGCCAGTACCTCGGGCCTAGCGGAGTCCGGCGGGGAGCTGTTTTTT	CASTSGLAESGGELFF
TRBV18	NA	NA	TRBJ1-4	TGTGCCAGCTCACCCCAGGCACCGTCAACTAATGAAAAACTGTTTTTT	CASSPQAPSTNEKLFF
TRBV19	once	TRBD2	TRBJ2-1	TGTGCCAGTAGTATAGGACTAGCGGGAGTTCGTAATGAGCAGTTCTTC	CASSIGLAGVRNEQFF
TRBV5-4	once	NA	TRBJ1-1	TGTGCCAGCAGTCCCCGACAGGAGAACACTGAAGCTTTCTTT	CASSPRQENTEAFF
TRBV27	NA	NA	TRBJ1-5	TGTGCCAGCGCAACAGACGGCAATCAGCCCCAGCATTTT	CASATDGNQPQHF
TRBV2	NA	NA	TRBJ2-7	TGTGCCAGCAGTGAAGCGCTCGGGGGATTCCAATACGAGCAGTACTTC	CASSEALGGFQYEQYF
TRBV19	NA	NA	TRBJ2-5	TGTGCCAGTACCTCTAGAGAGACCCAGTACTTC	CASTSRETQYF
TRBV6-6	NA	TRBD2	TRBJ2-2	TGTGCCAGCAGGGAACTAGCGGGAGGCTCCGGGGAGCTGTTTTTT	CASRELAGGSGELFF
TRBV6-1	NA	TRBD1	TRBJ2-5	TGTGCCAGCAGTGCCCAGGGGGCGAGGGAGACCCAGTACTTC	CASSAQGARETQYF
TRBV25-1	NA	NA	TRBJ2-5	TGTGCCAGCAGAGAGGGGCGGGTACAAGAGACCCAGTACTTC	CASREGRVQETQYF
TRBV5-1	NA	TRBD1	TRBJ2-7	TGCGCCAGCAGCCAGGGGACAGCCTACGAGCAGTACTTC	CASSQGTAYEQYF
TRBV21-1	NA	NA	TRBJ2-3	TGTGCCAGCAGCAAGGACCCCGGCCGAGTTTCCAGGGATACGCAGTATTTT	CASSKDPGRVSRDTQYF
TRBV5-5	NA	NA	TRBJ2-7	TGTGCCAGCAGCTTGGCCGGGGCGGCGACATACTCCTACGAGCAGTACTTC	CASSLAGAATYSYEQYF
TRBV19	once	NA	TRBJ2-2	TGTGCCAGTAGGGAGTGGACGGAGAACACCGGGGAGCTGTTTTTT	CASREWTENTGELFF
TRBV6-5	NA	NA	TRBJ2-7	TGTGCCAGCAGAAATCAGGGGTTGGTTGACGAGCAGTACTTC	CASRNQGLVDEQYF
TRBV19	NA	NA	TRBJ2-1	TGTGCCAGTAGTACGAGCTCCGGTACCTACAATGAGCAGTTCTTC	CASSTSSGTYNEQFF